This section outlines one T cell receptor beta chain sequence together with its context. Its antigen is unidentified. This specimen comes from a study of T cell responses to AZD1222 COVID-19 vaccine. Study summary: Recipients boosted at about 4 weeks or about 12 weeks are pooled. The study's findings and limits: Vaccine-associated CD4 TCRs spanned spike, dominant at 160-218 and 743-854. White British donors predominated, females outnumbered males, and clonal diversity was possibly underestimated. The breadth and depth of Spike-specific TCRs increased once two AZD1222 doses had been given.

Data came from immunoSEQ multiplex PCR; TCRdb stores just in-frame clones and leaves some out. The data hold around 120,000 clones, with 85% to 90% observed a single time. Sequenced material: peripheral blood, taken on day 0 of AZD1222 vaccination. The receptor was isolated from an adult in good health.

CDR3 in DNA: TGTGCCAGCAGTTACTTTGCGCCAGGGATAGGAAACACCATATATTTT. It specifies CASSYFAPGIGNTIYF. The chain combines TRBV6-5 with TRBJ1-3; TRBD1 is a possible D gene (5 bases). V was pared by 1 base and J by 4 bases, with 14 bases between. The germline V gene has CDR1 MNHEY and CDR2 SVGAGI. The CDR3 consists of 16 residues.